This is a list of T cell receptor beta chains from one sample in a study of response to subunit inactivated influenza vaccine. TCRdb used MiXCR to reprocess the RT-PCR reads, holding one entry per CDR3 protein. The sample has roughly 550,000 distinct CDR3 sequences, under 30% seen once. The data also belong to a second study, concerning T cells expressing NK-cell markers.

The source was CD4+ T cells sorted from PBMCs, collected 11 to 12 days after vaccination. The receptors were gathered from a man aged 50 or older who received an inactivated influenza vaccine. The CDR3 runs from the conserved cysteine through the conserved F or W. The D gene is left open where the match is weak. Some rows have no size entry. The others give once, few or many, or a class for an expanded clone.

. TRBJ1-1 TRBV12-3/TRBV12-4 . TGTGCCAGCGCCGGAGTTGGGAACACTGAAGCTTTCTTT CASAGVGNTEAFF
TRBD1 TRBJ1-3 TRBV7-2 . TGTGCCAGCAGCTCCAACCCAGGGGGCGTTGGAAACACCATATATTTT CASSSNPGGVGNTIYF
. TRBJ2-2 TRBV30 . TGTGCCTGGAGCATGGTGGCCGGGGAGCTGTTTTTT CAWSMVAGELFF
TRBD1 TRBJ2-7 TRBV20-1 once TGCAGTGCTAGAGATACAGGGGTCCTCTACGACCAGTACTTC CSARDTGVLYDQYF
. TRBJ2-1 TRBV18 . TGTGCCAGCTCGCCGTCTGCCGACGCTGAGCAGTTCTTC CASSPSADAEQFF
TRBD1 TRBJ2-6 TRBV12-3/TRBV12-4 . TGTGCCAGCAGTCCCTCAGACAGGGCTGGGGCCAACGTCCTGACTTTC CASSPSDRAGANVLTF
. TRBJ2-1 TRBV24-1 once TGTGCCAGCAGTGATGCACAGGGTCGGCGATACAATGAGCAGTTCTTC CASSDAQGRRYNEQFF
. TRBJ2-7 TRBV23-1 few TGCGCCAGCAGTCAATACCCCCTTCCCCTACTTCTGAGCTCGCAGTACTTC CASSQYPLPLLLSSQYF
TRBD2 TRBJ2-2 TRBV12-3/TRBV12-4 few TGTGCCAGCAGTTTGCTAAGCGGGGTCGGGGAGCTGTTTTTT CASSLLSGVGELFF
. TRBJ1-5 TRBV6-2/TRBV6-3 few TGTGCCAGCACCCGGGACTTGGGTCAGCCCCAGCATTTT CASTRDLGQPQHF
. TRBJ1-2 TRBV7-2 once TGTGCCAGCAGCTTAGATCTAGGTGGCTACACCTTC CASSLDLGGYTF
. TRBJ1-6 TRBV6-5 few TGTGCCAGCAGTTACAGACAGCCCTATAATTCACCCCTCCACTTT CASSYRQPYNSPLHF
. TRBJ2-1 TRBV7-9 few TGTGCCAGCAGCTTTCGCTCGACTCTCGATGAGCAGTTCTTC CASSFRSTLDEQFF
. TRBJ2-1 TRBV28 . TGTGCCAGCAGTAGAGCTAGCGAGCCCTCCTACAATGAGCAGTTCTTC CASSRASEPSYNEQFF
. TRBJ1-1 TRBV2 few TGTGCCAGCAGTGAGGGCAGGGCGGGCACTGAAGCTTTCTTT CASSEGRAGTEAFF
. TRBJ1-1 TRBV20-1 few TGCAGTGCTAGAGTGGGAAGAGGGAGGACTGAAGCTTTCTTT CSARVGRGRTEAFF
. TRBJ2-7 TRBV7-6 . TGTGCCAGCAGCTTAGCGAAAACCTACGAGCAGTACTTC CASSLAKTYEQYF
. TRBJ1-1 TRBV7-9 . TGTGCCAGCAGCTTAGGGGCGGCGCTGAACACTGAAGCTTTCTTT CASSLGAALNTEAFF
. TRBJ1-2 TRBV30 . TGTGCCTGGAGTGTTACAGGGAACTATGGCTACACCTTC CAWSVTGNYGYTF
. TRBJ2-7 TRBV4-3 few TGCGCCAGCAGCCAACACGTTAGTGGCCCTCAGAACCCCTACGAGCAGTACTTC CASSQHVSGPQNPYEQYF